Below are 24 T cell receptor beta chains sequenced from a single sample in a study of regulatory T cells in long-lasting Graves disease. Building of the TCR beta libraries involved iRepertoire HTBI primers and Arm-PCR of CDR3 regions. TCRdb ran MiXCR on the multiplex PCR reads and lists one entry per CDR3 protein. Of 350,000 to 450,000 distinct CDR3 sequences in the sample, around 21% were seen once. As to time point: persistent/refractory GD, antithyroid drugs over 5 years with positive TRAb. After RNA was extracted from PBMCs, the TCR library was made from it. The sequenced sample was peripheral blood mononuclear cells (PBMCs), obtained when the disease was refractory, from a patient treated with antithyroid drugs. These receptors all come from a female donor with Graves disease.

This clonotype has at least ten counts. The chain uses TRBV6-1 and TRBJ2-7, with TRBD1 identical over 7 bases. The V segment lost 7 bases and the J segment 2 bases; nucleotides outside the gene matches: 5. Germline loops: CDR1 MNHNS, CDR2 SASEGT. CDR3 length: 13 amino acids. The CDR3 DNA reads TGTGCCAGCACCTTGACAGGGACCTACGAGCAGTACTTC. This codes for CASTLTGTYEQYF.

This clonotype came up many times. This sequence joins TRBV2 and TRBJ1-1, with D unresolved. The germline CDR1 and CDR2 sequences are SNHLY and FYNNEI. There are 15 residues in the CDR3. V was shortened by 3 bases and J by 5 bases, with 16 bases between the two germline ends. The CDR3 reads CASSDHGVARTEAFF. CDR3 in DNA: TGTGCCAGCAGTGATCATGGGGTGGCTAGAACTGAAGCTTTCTTT.

This clonotype showed up just a few times. The rearrangement uses TRBV11-2 and TRBJ2-3; the D gene could be TRBD1 or TRBD2 (5 bases each). Trimming took 3 bases from V and 4 from J, leaving 8 bases between them. CDR1 and CDR2 from the germline V gene are SGHAT and FQNNGV. The CDR3 is made up of 13 amino acids. The CDR3 bases are TGTGCCAGCAGCTTGGGGGACGCAGATACGCAGTATTTT. Protein product: CASSLGDADTQYF.

Ten or more counts support this clonotype. The chain is built from TRBV5-1 and TRBJ2-7; TRBD1 agrees at 8 bases. CDR3 size: 14 residues. Germline trimming cut 2 bases from V and 2 bases from J; bases unmatched to any gene: 3. Germline V lookup: CDR1 SGHRS, CDR2 YFSETQ. The CDR3 nucleotides read TGCGCCAGCAGCTTCACGGGACAGGCCTACGAGCAGTACTTC. Protein: CASSFTGQAYEQYF.

This clonotype showed up many times. V gene TRBV28 combines with J gene TRBJ1-2; maybe TRBD1 (5 bases). The CDR3 consists of 13 residues. Germline V gene lookup returns CDR1 MDHEN and CDR2 SYDVKM. V was pared by 4 bases and J by 2 bases, with 8 bases between. This CDR3 reads CASSSDRNYGYTF. CDR3 coding DNA: TGTGCCAGCAGTTCAGACAGAAACTATGGCTACACCTTC.

There are many counts of this clonotype. The chain carries TRBV28 and TRBJ2-5, with D possibly TRBD1 on 7 matching bases. The CDR3 spans 17 residues. V lost 2 bases and J lost 1, with 17 bases in between. Germline CDR1 is MDHEN and CDR2 is SYDVKM. In DNA, the CDR3 is TGTGCCAGCAGTTTAAGCTGGGCAGGGGGGCTCCAAGAGACCCAGTACTTC. Protein sequence: CASSLSWAGGLQETQYF.

This clonotype has more than one count but fewer than ten. The chain has TRBV19 and TRBJ2-2, with TRBD1 identical over 9 bases. Germline V lookup: CDR1 LNHDA, CDR2 SQIVND (reference sequence). The CDR3 covers 15 residues. The V and J ends lost 5 bases and 4 bases, in that order; junction bases with no gene match: 5. The CDR3 loop reads CASSPIQGATGELFF. CDR3 in DNA: TGTGCCAGTAGTCCAATACAGGGGGCCACCGGGGAGCTGTTTTTT. Full variable domain (remainder filled in from reference TRBV19 and TRBJ2-2): DGGITQSPKYLFRKEGQNVTLSCEQNLNHDAMYWYRQDPGQGLRLIYYSQIVNDFQKGDIAEGYSVSREKKESFPLTVTSAQKNPTAFYLCASSPIQGATGELFFGEGSRLTVL.

This clonotype was seen at least ten times. The chain uses TRBV11-2 and TRBJ1-4, with D possibly being TRBD1 (5 bases). CDR1 is SGHAT, CDR2 FQNNGV, per germline. Trimming shortened V by 4 bases and J by 8 bases, and 14 bases separated the two germline ends. This CDR3 is built from 14 residues. The CDR3 coding sequence is TGTGCCAGCAGCTACGGACATCCCGGGGAAAAACTGTTTTTT. It is translated as CASSYGHPGEKLFF.

In the case of this clonotype: This sequence may be a read error, since a much larger clone differs from it by one base. V usage is TRBV27 and J usage is TRBJ2-7; no definite D call. CDR1 and CDR2 (germline): MNHEY, SMNVEV (reference sequence). The CDR3 has 16 residues. Trimming stripped 4 bases from V and 7 bases from J, with 23 bases between. The CDR3 sequence: CASSYGPDWERSEQYF. The CDR3 coding sequence is TGTGCCAGCAGTTACGGCCCTGACTGGGAAAGGTCGGAGCAGTACTTC.

A few counts support this clonotype. The chain is built from TRBV6-2 or TRBV6-3 and TRBJ2-2, with TRBD2 as a possible D gene (6 bases). In germline, CDR1 is MNHEY, CDR2 SVGEGT. This CDR3 is 14 amino acids long. The germline V and J ends were trimmed by 6 bases and 1 base, with 9 bases remaining between them. CDR3 amino acids: CASSGTRNTGELFF. CDR3 nucleotide sequence: TGTGCCAGCAGCGGGACTCGGAACACCGGGGAGCTGTTTTTT.

This sequence joins TRBV4-3 and TRBJ1-5, with D perhaps matching TRBD1 (6 bases). Per germline, CDR1 LGHNA and CDR2 YSLEER. V lost 0 bases and J lost 2, with 11 bases in between. The CDR3 is 16 amino acids. CDR3 protein: CASSQEFGGGNQPQHF. For the CDR3, the DNA is TGCGCCAGCAGCCAAGAATTCGGGGGCGGCAATCAGCCCCAGCATTTT.

This sequence joins TRBV6-2 or TRBV6-3 and TRBJ1-2; no definite D call. Germline V gene data show CDR1 as MNHEY and CDR2 as SVGEGT. Deletions cut 6 bases from V and 4 bases from J, with 12 bases between. The CDR3 consists of 13 residues. CDR3 region: CASSPAQSYGYTF. In DNA, the CDR3 is TGTGCCAGCAGCCCGGCCCAATCCTATGGCTACACCTTC.

This clonotype has at least ten counts. CDR3 DNA: TGTGCCAGCAACTGGGGACAGGAAAAAAACATTCAGTACTTC. Translated, it gives CASNWGQEKNIQYF. The genes are TRBV2 and TRBJ2-4; the match to TRBD1 covers 8 bases. Germline CDR1 is SNHLY and CDR2 is FYNNEI. Trimming at V came to 7 bases and at J to 4 bases, leaving 6 bases not matched to a gene. CDR3 size: 14 residues.

Worth noting for this clonotype: A much larger clone is a single base away; this may be a read error. V usage is TRBV6-2 or TRBV6-3 and J usage is TRBJ2-5; 12 bases match TRBD2. In germline, CDR1 is MNHEY, CDR2 SVGEGT. This CDR3 contains 14 residues. The CDR3 is CASMPSGREETRYF. In DNA form, the CDR3 reads TGTGCCAGCATGCCTAGCGGGAGGGAAGAGACCCGGTACTTC.

Of note for this clonotype: The missing conserved phenylalanine or tryptophan at the end of this CDR3 makes a read error likely. The V gene is TRBV11-2, the J gene TRBJ2-1; D gene ambiguous. CDR3 length: 13 residues. Per germline, CDR1 SGHAT and CDR2 FQNNGV. V lost 1 base to trimming and J lost 4 bases, with 5 bases between them. CDR3 amino acids: CASSLGGYNEQFS. The CDR3 DNA is TGTGCCAGCAGCTTAGGGGGTTACAATGAGCAGTTCTCC.

This clonotype has only a few counts. The chain is built from TRBV15 and TRBJ2-5, with D tentatively TRBD2 (6 bases). Germline CDR1 reads LNHNV; CDR2 reads YYDKDF (reference sequence). This CDR3 is built from 16 residues. V lost 1 base and J 7 bases, leaving 19 bases between the germline ends. CDR3 bases: TGTGCCACCAGCAGAGGGGAGGTGGCGCAGGGACTGACCCAGTACTTC. Its protein is CATSRGEVAQGLTQYF.

The V call is TRBV29-1, the J call TRBJ1-1; no firm D call. CDR1 and CDR2 (germline): SQVTM, ANQGSEA. The V end was cut by 4 bases, the J end by 0 bases, with 9 bases between. This CDR3 is built from 13 residues. Written as DNA, the CDR3 is TGCAGCGTTGTCGTACAGCTGAACACTGAAGCTTTCTTT. As protein: CSVVVQLNTEAFF.

This clonotype was counted ten times or more. The V and J genes are TRBV18 and TRBJ1-1; weak D call: TRBD1 (5 bases). CDR1 is KGHSH and CDR2 is LQKENI in the germline V gene. The CDR3 covers 13 residues. V shed 3 bases and J shed 4 bases, with 9 bases lying between them. The CDR3 here is CASSPKGATEAFF. CDR3 in DNA: TGTGCCAGCTCACCTAAAGGGGCCACTGAAGCTTTCTTT.

This clonotype was recorded many times. V and J are TRBV7-2 and TRBJ2-7; 7 nucleotides agree with TRBD1. The trim removed 1 base at V and 1 base at J, leaving 7 bases unmatched. Germline CDR1 SGHTA, CDR2 FQGNSA. This CDR3 comprises 16 residues. CDR3 residues: CASSLGGTVASYEQYF. In DNA form, the CDR3 reads TGTGCCAGCAGCTTAGGGGGGACAGTTGCGTCCTACGAGCAGTACTTC.

This clonotype was observed a single time. The CDR3 here is CASSSPRAGSAGNTIYF. In nucleotides, the CDR3 is TGTGCCAGCAGCTCCCCCAGGGCGGGGTCGGCTGGAAACACCATATATTTT. The chain carries TRBV7-6 and TRBJ1-3; perhaps TRBD1 as D (5 bases). The germline V gene has CDR1 SGHVS and CDR2 FNYEAQ. V was trimmed by 4 bases and J by 2 bases, leaving 18 bases between them. The CDR3 is 17 residues long.

This clonotype came up many times. The V call is TRBV28, the J call TRBJ1-5, with D possibly TRBD1 on 5 matching bases. Germline V gene data show CDR1 as MDHEN and CDR2 as SYDVKM. This CDR3 is built from 14 residues. Trimming left V 1 base short and J 9 bases short, with 13 bases between. This chain's CDR3 is CASSLSKGTGPQHF. Here the CDR3 DNA reads TGTGCCAGCAGTTTATCTAAGGGGACGGGGCCCCAGCATTTT.

This clonotype was counted ten times or more. The chain uses TRBV28 and TRBJ2-6, with D possibly being TRBD1 or TRBD2 (5 bases each). V was trimmed by 6 bases and J by 0 bases, leaving 18 bases between them. Germline CDR1 reads MDHEN; CDR2 reads SYDVKM. The CDR3 length is 18 residues. CDR3 nucleotides: TGTGCCAGCAGCCCTGGGGGTGGGCAAATCTCTGGGGCCAACGTCCTGACTTTC. This sequence encodes CASSPGGGQISGANVLTF.

The chain combines TRBV7-2 with TRBJ2-3; D uncertain. V lost 5 bases and J lost 8, with 11 bases in between. The CDR3 has 12 amino acids. Per the germline V gene, CDR1 is SGHTA and CDR2 is FQGNSA. As DNA, the CDR3 is TGTGCCAGCAGCCTAAATTGGGGTACGCAGTATTTT. Its protein is CASSLNWGTQYF.

Ten or more counts support this clonotype. The chain uses TRBV2 and TRBJ2-7, with D hard to call. This CDR3 contains 13 residues. From germline, CDR1 is SNHLY and CDR2 FYNNEI. Trimming removed 5 bases from V and 2 bases from J, with 10 bases in between. The CDR3 reads CASSPRETYEQYF. CDR3 sequence (DNA): TGTGCCAGCAGTCCCAGAGAAACCTACGAGCAGTACTTC.